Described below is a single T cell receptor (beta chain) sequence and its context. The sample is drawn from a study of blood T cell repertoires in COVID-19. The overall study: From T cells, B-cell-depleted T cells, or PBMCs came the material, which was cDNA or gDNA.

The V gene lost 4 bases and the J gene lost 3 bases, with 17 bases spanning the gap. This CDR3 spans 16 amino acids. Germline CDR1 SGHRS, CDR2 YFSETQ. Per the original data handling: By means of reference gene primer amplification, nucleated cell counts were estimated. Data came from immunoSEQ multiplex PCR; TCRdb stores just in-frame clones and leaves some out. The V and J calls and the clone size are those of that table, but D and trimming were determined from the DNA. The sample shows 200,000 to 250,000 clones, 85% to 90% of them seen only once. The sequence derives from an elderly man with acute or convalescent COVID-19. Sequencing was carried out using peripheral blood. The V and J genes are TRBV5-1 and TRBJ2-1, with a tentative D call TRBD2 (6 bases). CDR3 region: CASSNLPGAGYNEQFF. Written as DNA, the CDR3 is TGCGCCAGCAGCAATCTTCCGGGAGCGGGCTACAATGAGCAGTTCTTC.